The clone carrying this T cell receptor (beta chain) was recorded at least ten times. TCR beta CDR3 sequences were amplified from RNA transcripts. The HTBI primer set drove a first-round RT-PCR of the TCR CDR3. TCRdb recomputed calls from the multiplex PCR reads with MiXCR, one row per CDR3 protein. The sample holds 250,000 to 300,000 distinct CDR3 sequences, 12% to 15% seen once. This entry belongs to a study of T cells in Graves' hyperthyroidism and ophthalmopathy. V shed 8 bases and J shed 12 bases, with 17 bases lying between them. CDR3 size: 12 residues. Germline loops: CDR1 SNHLY, CDR2 FYNNEI. Patients were excluded because of uncontrolled infection, other autoimmune disease, pregnancy or lactation. Diagnoses rested on clinical symptoms, serum thyroxine and TRAb, thyroid ultrasound and orbital computed tomography.

The chain couples TRBV2 to TRBJ2-1; TRBD1 is a possible D gene (5 bases). Sequencing was performed on blood. The sequence was obtained from a woman in her forties or fifties with Graves' hyperthyroidism that later progressed to Graves' ophthalmopathy. CDR3 in amino acids: CASAETARGQFF. Here the CDR3 DNA reads TGTGCCAGCGCGGAAACTGCAAGGGGGCAGTTCTTC.